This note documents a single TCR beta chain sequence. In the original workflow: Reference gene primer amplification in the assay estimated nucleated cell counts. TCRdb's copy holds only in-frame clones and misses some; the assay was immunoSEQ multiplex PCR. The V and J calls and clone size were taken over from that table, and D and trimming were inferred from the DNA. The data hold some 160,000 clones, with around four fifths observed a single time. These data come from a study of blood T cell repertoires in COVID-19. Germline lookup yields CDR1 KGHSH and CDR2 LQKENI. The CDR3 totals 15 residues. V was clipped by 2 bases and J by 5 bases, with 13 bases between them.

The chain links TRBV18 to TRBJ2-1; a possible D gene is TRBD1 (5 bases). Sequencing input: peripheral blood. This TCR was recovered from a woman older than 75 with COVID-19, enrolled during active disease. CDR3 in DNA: TGTGCCAGCTCACCAGGGGCAGGGATAGACAATGAGCAGTTCTTC. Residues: CASSPGAGIDNEQFF. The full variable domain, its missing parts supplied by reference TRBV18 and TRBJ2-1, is NAGVMQNPRHLVRRRGQEARLRCSPMKGHSHVYWYRQLPEEGLKFMVYLQKENIIDESGMPKERFSAEFPKEGPSILRIQQVVRGDSAAYFCASSPGAGIDNEQFFGPGTRLTVL.